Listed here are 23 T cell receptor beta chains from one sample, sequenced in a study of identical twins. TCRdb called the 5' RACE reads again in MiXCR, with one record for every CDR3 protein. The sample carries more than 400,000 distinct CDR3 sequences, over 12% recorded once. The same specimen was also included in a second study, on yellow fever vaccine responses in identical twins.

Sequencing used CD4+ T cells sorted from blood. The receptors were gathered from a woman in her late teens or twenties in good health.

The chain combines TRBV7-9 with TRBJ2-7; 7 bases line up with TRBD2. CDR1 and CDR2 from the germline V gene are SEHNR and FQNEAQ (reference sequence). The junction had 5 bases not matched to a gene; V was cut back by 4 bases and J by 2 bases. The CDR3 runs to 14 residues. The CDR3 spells CASSSRTSAYEQYF. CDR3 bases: TGTGCCAGCAGCTCCCGAACTAGCGCCTACGAGCAGTACTTC.

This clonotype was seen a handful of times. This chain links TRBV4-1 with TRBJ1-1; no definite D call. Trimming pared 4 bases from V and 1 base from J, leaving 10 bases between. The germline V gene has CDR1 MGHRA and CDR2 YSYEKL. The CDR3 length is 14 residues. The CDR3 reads CASSRNGWNTEAFF. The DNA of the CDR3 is TGCGCCAGCAGCCGGAACGGTTGGAACACTGAAGCTTTCTTT.

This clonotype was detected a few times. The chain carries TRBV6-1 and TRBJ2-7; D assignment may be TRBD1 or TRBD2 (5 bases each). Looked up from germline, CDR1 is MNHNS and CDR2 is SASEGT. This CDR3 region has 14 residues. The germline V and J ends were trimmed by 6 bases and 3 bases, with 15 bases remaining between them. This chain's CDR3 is CASSAGTPNYEQYV. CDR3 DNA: TGTGCCAGCAGCGCCGGGACGCCAAACTACGAGCAGTACGTC.

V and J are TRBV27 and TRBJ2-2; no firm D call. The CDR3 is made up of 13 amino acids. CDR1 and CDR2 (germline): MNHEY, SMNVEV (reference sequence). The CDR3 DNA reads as TGTGCAGCACTATCCGCGAACACCGGGGAGCTGTTTTTT. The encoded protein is CAALSANTGELFF.

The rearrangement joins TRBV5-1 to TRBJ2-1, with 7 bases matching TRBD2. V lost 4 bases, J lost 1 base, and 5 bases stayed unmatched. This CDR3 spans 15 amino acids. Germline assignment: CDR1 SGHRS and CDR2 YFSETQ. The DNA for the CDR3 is TGCGCCAGCAGCCAGAGGGGAGGGTCCTACAATGAGCAGTTCTTC. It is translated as CASSQRGGSYNEQFF.

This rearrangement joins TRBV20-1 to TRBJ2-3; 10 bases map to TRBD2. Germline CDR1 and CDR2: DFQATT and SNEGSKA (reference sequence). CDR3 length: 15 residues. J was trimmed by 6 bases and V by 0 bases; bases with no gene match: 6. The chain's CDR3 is CSAREASGGRDTQYF. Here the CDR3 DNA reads TGCAGTGCTAGAGAAGCTAGCGGGGGTCGGGATACGCAGTATTTT.

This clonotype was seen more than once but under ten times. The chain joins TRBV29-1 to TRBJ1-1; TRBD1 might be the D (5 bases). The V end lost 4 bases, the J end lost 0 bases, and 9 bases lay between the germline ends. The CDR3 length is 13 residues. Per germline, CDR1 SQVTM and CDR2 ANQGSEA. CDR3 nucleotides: TGCAGCGTTGTCAGGGTCCTGAACACTGAAGCTTTCTTT. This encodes CSVVRVLNTEAFF.

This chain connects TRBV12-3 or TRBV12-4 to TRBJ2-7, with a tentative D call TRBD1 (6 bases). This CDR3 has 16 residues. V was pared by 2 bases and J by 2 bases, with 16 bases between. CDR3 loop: CASSLISGTFTYEQYF. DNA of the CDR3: TGTGCCAGCAGTTTAATATCTGGGACATTCACCTACGAGCAGTACTTC.

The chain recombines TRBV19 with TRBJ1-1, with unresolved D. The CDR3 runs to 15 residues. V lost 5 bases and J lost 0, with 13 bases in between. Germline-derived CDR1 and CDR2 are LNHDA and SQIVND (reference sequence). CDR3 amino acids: CASSERIPMNTEAFF. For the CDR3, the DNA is TGTGCCAGTAGTGAGCGGATTCCCATGAACACTGAAGCTTTCTTT.

The CDR3 DNA reads TGTGCCAGCAGCCCCCGCCGGGGTACAATCCAAGAGACCCAGTACTTC. Translation gives CASSPRRGTIQETQYF. The chain is built from TRBV11-2 and TRBJ2-5; TRBD2 might be the D (5 bases). The germline gives CDR1 SGHAT, CDR2 FQNNGV. V shed 5 bases and J shed 1 base, with 17 bases lying between them. The CDR3 length is 16 residues.

DNA for the CDR3: TGTGCCAGCAGTGAGCAAACAGCAGGCGAGACCCAGTACTTC. Encoded protein: CASSEQTAGETQYF. The chain employs TRBV2 and TRBJ2-5; D ambiguous. Between the trimmed V and J ends, which lost 3 bases and 5 bases, there was a span of 13 bases. The CDR3 is 14 amino acids. Germline CDR1 and CDR2: SNHLY and FYNNEI.

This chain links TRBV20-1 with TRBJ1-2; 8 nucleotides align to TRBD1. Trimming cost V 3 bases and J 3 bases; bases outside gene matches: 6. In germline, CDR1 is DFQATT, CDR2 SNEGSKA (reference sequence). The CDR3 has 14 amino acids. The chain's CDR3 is CSARTGQGDYGYTF. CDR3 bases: TGCAGTGCTAGGACAGGACAGGGTGACTATGGCTACACCTTC.

CDR3 region: CSAQRGTGGYTF. The CDR3 coding sequence is TGCAGTGCTCAGCGGGGGACCGGTGGCTACACCTTC. The chain employs TRBV20-1 and TRBJ1-2, with D perhaps matching TRBD1 (5 bases). V was cut by 5 bases and J by 7 bases, with 14 bases left in between. Germline V gene lookup returns CDR1 DFQATT and CDR2 SNEGSKA (reference sequence). The CDR3 is made up of 12 amino acids.

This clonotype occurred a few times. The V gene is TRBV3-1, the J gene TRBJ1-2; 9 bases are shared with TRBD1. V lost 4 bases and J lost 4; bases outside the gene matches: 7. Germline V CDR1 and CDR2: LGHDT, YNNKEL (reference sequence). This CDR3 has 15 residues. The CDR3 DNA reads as TGTGCCAGCAGCCCACAACAGGGGGCGGGCTATGGCTACACCTTC. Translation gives CASSPQQGAGYGYTF.

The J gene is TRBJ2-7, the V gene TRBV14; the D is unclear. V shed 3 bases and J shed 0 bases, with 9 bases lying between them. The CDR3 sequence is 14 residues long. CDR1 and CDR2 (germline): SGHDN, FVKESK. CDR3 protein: CASSQFQSSYEQYF. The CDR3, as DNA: TGTGCCAGCAGCCAGTTTCAGAGCTCCTACGAGCAGTACTTC. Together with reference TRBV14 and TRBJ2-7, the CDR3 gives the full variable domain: EAGVTQFPSHSVIEKGQTVTLRCDPISGHDNLYWYRRVMGKEIKFLLHFVKESKQDESGMPNNRFLAERTGGTYSTLKVQPAELEDSGVYFCASSQFQSSYEQYFGPGTRLTVT.

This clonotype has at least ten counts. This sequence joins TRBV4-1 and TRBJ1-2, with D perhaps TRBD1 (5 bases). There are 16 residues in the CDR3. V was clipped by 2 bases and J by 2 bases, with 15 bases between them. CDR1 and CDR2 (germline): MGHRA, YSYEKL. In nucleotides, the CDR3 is TGCGCCAGCAGCCAAACCTTCGACAGATACAACTATGGCTACACCTTC. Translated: CASSQTFDRYNYGYTF.

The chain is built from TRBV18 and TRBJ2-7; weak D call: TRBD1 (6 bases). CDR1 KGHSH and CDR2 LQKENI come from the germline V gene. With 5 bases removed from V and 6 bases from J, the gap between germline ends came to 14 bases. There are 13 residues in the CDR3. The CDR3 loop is CASSTTGLGEQYV. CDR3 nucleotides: TGTGCCAGCTCAACCACAGGGTTGGGCGAGCAGTACGTC.

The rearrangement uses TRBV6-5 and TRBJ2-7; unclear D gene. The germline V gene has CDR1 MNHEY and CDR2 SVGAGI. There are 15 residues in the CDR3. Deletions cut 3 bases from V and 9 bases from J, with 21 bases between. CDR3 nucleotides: TGTGCCAGCAGTTATTCAGTGGACGGTGGAATGGGGCAGTACTTC. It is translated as CASSYSVDGGMGQYF.

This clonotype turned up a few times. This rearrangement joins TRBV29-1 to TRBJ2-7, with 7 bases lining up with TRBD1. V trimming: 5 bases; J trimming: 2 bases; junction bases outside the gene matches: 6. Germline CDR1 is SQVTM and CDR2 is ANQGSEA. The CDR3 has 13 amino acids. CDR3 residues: CSVKGQDPYEQYF. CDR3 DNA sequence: TGCAGCGTTAAAGGACAGGACCCCTACGAGCAGTACTTC.

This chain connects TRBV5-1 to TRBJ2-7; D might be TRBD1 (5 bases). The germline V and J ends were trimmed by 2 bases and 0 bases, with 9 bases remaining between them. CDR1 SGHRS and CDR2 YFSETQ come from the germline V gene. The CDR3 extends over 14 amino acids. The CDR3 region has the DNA TGCGCCAGCAGCTTCCAGGGTCCCTCCTACGAGCAGTACTTC. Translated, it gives CASSFQGPSYEQYF. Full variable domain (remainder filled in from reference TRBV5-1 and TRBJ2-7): KAGVTQTPRYLIKTRGQQVTLSCSPISGHRSVSWYQQTPGQGLQFLFEYFSETQRNKGNFPGRFSGRQFSNSRSEMNVSTLELGDSALYLCASSFQGPSYEQYFGPGTRLTVT.

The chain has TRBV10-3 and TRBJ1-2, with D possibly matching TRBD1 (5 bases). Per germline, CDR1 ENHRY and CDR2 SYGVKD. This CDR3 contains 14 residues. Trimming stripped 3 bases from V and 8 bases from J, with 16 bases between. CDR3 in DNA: TGTGCCATCAGTGACGCAGGGCCGGTCGACGGCTACACCTTC. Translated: CAISDAGPVDGYTF.

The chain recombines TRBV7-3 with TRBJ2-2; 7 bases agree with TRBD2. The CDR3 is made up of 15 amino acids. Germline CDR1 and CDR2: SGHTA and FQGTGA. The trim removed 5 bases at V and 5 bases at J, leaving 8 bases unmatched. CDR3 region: CASSPGWRETGELFF. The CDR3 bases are TGTGCCAGCAGCCCCGGATGGCGGGAGACCGGGGAGCTGTTTTTT.

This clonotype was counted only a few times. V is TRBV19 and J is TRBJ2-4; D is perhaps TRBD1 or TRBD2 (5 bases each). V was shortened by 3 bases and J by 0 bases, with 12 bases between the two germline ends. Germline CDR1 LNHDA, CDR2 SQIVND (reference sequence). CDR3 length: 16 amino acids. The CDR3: CASSIGGRLAKNIQYF. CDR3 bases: TGTGCCAGTAGTATTGGGGGACGGCTAGCCAAAAACATTCAGTACTTC.